This T cell receptor beta chain is from a study of graft-versus-host responses after intestinal transplantation. Study-wide background: Recipients were all induced with anti-thymocyte globulin, then given tacrolimus and steroids for about three years. Study-level findings and limits: Early after transplant, HvG clones declined as circulating GvH clones peaked.

Method: immunoSEQ multiplex PCR; TCRdb's copy keeps in-frame clones and lacks some. This table holds some 100,000 clones, under 95% found once. Comments on this clone: Its antigen is unknown.

The length of the CDR3 is 15 residues. Germline loops: CDR1 MNHEY, CDR2 SVGAGI. V was pared by 2 bases and J by 5 bases, with 5 bases of the junction left unmatched. This clonotype was obtained from a human donor who received an intestinal transplant. The chain carries TRBV6-5 and TRBJ2-3; TRBD1 matches 9 bases. The sample consisted of unstimulated CD8+ T cells sorted from spleen or lymph node cells, taken before intestinal transplant. This CDR3 reads CASSYGTGLRDTQYF. CDR3 DNA sequence: TGTGCCAGCAGTTACGGGACAGGGTTAAGAGATACGCAGTATTTT.